The next 4 T cell receptor beta chains were all read from a single sample in a study of spatial heterogeneity in lung cancer (dated by TCRdb to about 2019). The library was built by means of 5' RACE. The instrument was a NextSeq 500. TCRdb took the public reads, trimmed them with fastp at Q25, ran MiXCR for clone calling and kept in-frame beta chains. Every distinct CDR3 protein forms one entry, paired with its most common genes and DNA. The sample yields roughly 500 distinct CDR3 sequences; about 26% were counted once. The ten largest clones represent around 18% of the sample. The time point label here, explained by the study, means: sample taken at primary tumor resection. What the work shows at the level of the full study, not this receptor alone: The tumor nonsynonymous mutation count correlated with the number of expanded alpha and beta TCRs within the tumor.

Antigens of these TCRs are unknown. Sequencing was performed on lung tumor tissue, taken at surgery. These receptors all come from a female donor with early-stage non-small cell lung cancer.

On this clonotype itself: A library made for alpha chains picked up this beta chain off target, so its size means little. This chain links TRBV12-3 or TRBV12-4 with TRBJ2-7; D is unclear. There are 12 residues in the CDR3. Trimming stripped 2 bases from V and 2 bases from J, with 4 bases between. The CDR3 DNA reads TGTGCCAGCAGTTTAACCCCCTACGAGCAGTACTTC. This translates into CASSLTPYEQYF.

Sample share makes this clonotype large (0.1 to 1%). In a library made to pick up alpha chains, this beta chain is a stray read with a size that means little. V and J are TRBV7-2 and TRBJ2-7, with TRBD2 identical over 8 bases. The V segment lost 2 bases and the J segment 4 bases; nucleotides outside the gene matches: 1. CDR3 length equals 13 residues. From germline, CDR1 is SGHTA and CDR2 FQGNSA. CDR3 sequence (DNA): TGTGCCAGCAGCTTATCTAGCGGGTACGAGCAGTACTTC. Translating it yields CASSLSSGYEQYF.

Remarks on this clonotype: This beta chain came through as a stray read in a library set up for alpha chains, and its size says little. J is TRBJ2-7 and V is TRBV29-1; D gene uncertain. The V end lost 2 bases, the J end lost 3 bases, and 11 bases lay between the germline ends. Germline V gene data show CDR1 as SQVTM and CDR2 as ANQGSEA. The CDR3 spans 13 residues. DNA of the CDR3: TGCAGCGTTGAATTGCCGGGTGTCTACGAGCAGTACTTC. Translated: CSVELPGVYEQYF.

Concerning this clonotype: This beta chain is a stray read from a library made for alpha chains; its abundance is not meaningful. The chain uses TRBV5-4 and TRBJ2-1; D ambiguous. The germline V gene encodes CDR1 SGHNT and CDR2 YYREEE (reference sequence). V dropped 5 bases and J dropped 7 bases, with 10 bases sitting between them. The CDR3 length is 12 residues. CDR3: CASRTEENEQFF. The DNA for the CDR3 is TGTGCCAGCAGAACAGAGGAAAATGAGCAGTTCTTC.